Only a few counts were recorded for the clone carrying this TCR beta chain. The data were obtained in a study of kidney transplant recipient with SARS-CoV-2 infection. V was trimmed by 3 bases and J by 4 bases, leaving 21 bases between them. The CDR3 contains 17 residues. Germline assignment: CDR1 MRHNA and CDR2 SNTAGT. TCRdb recomputed calls from the reads with MiXCR, one row per CDR3 protein. Of about 250,000 distinct CDR3 sequences in the sample, around 30% were seen once. The clonotype comes from a young adult male patient who had COVID-19 and was a kidney transplant recipient. Part of the T cells may come from the graft donor. The genes are TRBV6-4 and TRBJ1-2, with D unresolved. The sample consisted of a blood sample, taken at baseline and on day 111 from a kidney transplant recipient. The chain's CDR3 is CASSDVASHGKTYGYTF. The CDR3 DNA follows: TGTGCCAGCAGTGATGTTGCCTCACACGGAAAGACCTATGGCTACACCTTC.